This entry concerns a single TCR beta chain. The germline CDR1 and CDR2 sequences are LGHNA and YSLEER. The CDR3 sequence is 15 residues long. The germline V and J ends were trimmed by 3 bases and 8 bases, with 19 bases remaining between them. With 60 Vbeta and 13 Jbeta primers, the PCR was carried out. Profiling relied on immunoSEQ multiplex PCR, and the TCRdb table lists in-frame clones only, not all of them. Of some 130,000 clones in the sample, roughly 83% are singletons; the top ten hold 2% to 2.5%. The sample comes from a study of cytomegalovirus exposure and HLA in healthy donors. This sequence originates from a man between 18 and 35 years old in good health and CMV-seronegative. The sample consisted of PBMCs. The rearrangement joins TRBV4-3 to TRBJ1-2; TRBD1 might be the D (5 bases). The CDR3 loop is CASSQTDLRVEGYTF. The CDR3 nucleotides read TGCGCCAGCAGCCAGACCGATCTCAGGGTAGAGGGCTACACCTTC.